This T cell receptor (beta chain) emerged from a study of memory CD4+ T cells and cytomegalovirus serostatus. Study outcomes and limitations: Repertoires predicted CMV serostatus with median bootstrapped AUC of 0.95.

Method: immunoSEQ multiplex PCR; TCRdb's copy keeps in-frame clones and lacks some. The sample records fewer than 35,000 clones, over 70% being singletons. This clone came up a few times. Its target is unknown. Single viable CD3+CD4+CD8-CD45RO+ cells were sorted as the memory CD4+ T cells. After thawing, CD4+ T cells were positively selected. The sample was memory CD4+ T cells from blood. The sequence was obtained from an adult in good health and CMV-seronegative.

The CDR3 here is CASSQEWEDYEQYF. CDR3 nucleotides: TGCGCCAGCAGCCAAGAATGGGAGGACTACGAGCAGTACTTC. This chain connects TRBV4-1 to TRBJ2-7, with D perhaps TRBD2 (6 bases). Per the germline V gene, CDR1 is MGHRA and CDR2 is YSYEKL. V gave up 0 bases and J gave up 3 bases, with 9 bases separating them. This CDR3 is built from 14 residues.